The entry that follows covers one T cell receptor beta chain sequence. The data belong to a study of T cells expressing NK-cell markers. The authors generated TCR beta cDNA through 5'RACE template switching with UMIs. Following a re-call of the 5' RACE reads, TCRdb has one entry per CDR3 protein and lacks DNA. The listing records 350,000 to 450,000 distinct CDR3 sequences. The CDR3 contains 17 residues. CDR1 and CDR2 (germline): SGHAT, FQNNGV. The source material was blood T cells: a sorted CD56 or NKG2C T cell subset, CD4+ or CD8+ T cells, or bulk PBMC T cells (not recorded which). The TCR sequence derives from a man aged 18-75 years in good health. V usage is TRBV11-2 and J usage is TRBJ2-7; checking the TCRdb D call of TRBD2 is not possible without DNA. CDR3 amino acids: CASSLSIAGGFPYEQYF.